The rows below give T cell receptor beta chains drawn from one sample of a study of blood T cell repertoires in COVID-19. TCRdb's copy holds only in-frame clones and misses some; the assay was immunoSEQ multiplex PCR. The data show roughly 200,000 clones, about 80% seen once. The sample taken for sequencing was peripheral blood. These receptors originate from a woman aged 45-65 years with active or convalescent COVID-19. The CDR3 runs from the conserved cysteine through the conserved F or W.

v_gene	CDR3aa
TRBV29-1	CSVVEGTGRRTEAFF
TRBV2	CASRPLSYLNEKLFF
TRBV12-5	CASAMTSGVYF
TRBV14	CASSHRLSGQFF
TRBV7-9	CASSFIDRVFF
TRBV6-5	CASSYRGTDTQYF
TRBV7-6	CASSQLAGGSTDTQYF
TRBV13	CASSSTGNQPQHF
TRBV5-1	CASSVGHRDTSYEQYF
TRBV3-1/TRBV3-2	CASSRDRGSEQYF
TRBV5-4	CASSPQRGSTDTQYF
TRBV18	CASSDRGGNEQFF
TRBV10-3	CAISESGAGGARDTEAFF
TRBV21-1	CASRSPRTGGGGNTIYF
TRBV19	CASSRTGISNTGELFF
TRBV29-1	CSVESLLYGYTF
TRBV19	CASSTHTGGAGELFF
TRBV6-5	CASSLSGGGEETQYF
TRBV7-2	CASSFGATNEKLFF
TRBV10-2	CASSESRAGGYTF
TRBV19	CASSIPGRDTGELFF
TRBV7-2	CASSLTDSRTPLHF
TRBV5-1	CASSRGTSGRASTDTQYF
TRBV19	CASRDRGRDTEAFF
TRBV19	CASSRRRDTEAFF
TRBV20-1	CSAREDRGYTF
TRBV2	CASSAAGPNEQFF
TRBV7-2	CASSDTPGIEEQYF
TRBV28	CASTGGASSGNTIYF
TRBV4-2	CASSQVWRRHNEQFF
TRBV19	CASSIVQGKGYGYTF
TRBV7-2	CASSLGGGLSSYNEQFF
TRBV6-5	CASSYSGGADYEQYF
TRBV30	CAWALGGGREQYF
TRBV7-8	CASSGQGFSYEQYF
TRBV6-6	CASSYPRTSGGDEQYF
TRBV7-2	CASSQRGGAYEQYF
TRBV18	CASSPPGEYGYTF
TRBV6-6	CASRETANTEAFF
TRBV20-1	CSASPRDRGWGQPQHF
TRBV10-3	CAISESPGRTGNTIYF
TRBV19	CASSITGGNQPQHF